This is a list of T cell receptor beta chains from one sample in a study of T cell repertoires in cytomegalovirus infection. The antigens for these receptors are not known. Each CDR3 protein gets one entry after TCRdb re-called the reads with MiXCR. In the table there are about 830,000 distinct CDR3 sequences, 32% of which are singletons. Material: cultured CD8+ T cells from PBMCs, obtained from culture after CMV antigen stimulation. The source is a human donor in good health (CMV status not recorded). Some clones in this sample may be carry-over from other donors' samples. The CDR3 runs from the conserved cysteine through the conserved F or W. The D gene is left open where the match is weak. Rows may omit the clone size; those that give it use once, few, many or a size class.

TRBJ2-1 | NA | NA | TRBV19 | CASNYGGSFASYNEQFF | TGTGCCAGCAACTATGGCGGGTCCTTCGCCTCCTACAATGAGCAGTTCTTC
TRBJ2-1 | few | NA | TRBV20-1 | CSAFNREGRDYGQFF | TGCAGTGCTTTCAACAGGGAGGGGCGGGATTACGGGCAGTTCTTC
TRBJ2-5 | few | NA | TRBV12-5 | CASGSLFPPSGYRETQYF | TGTGCTAGTGGTTCCTTGTTTCCCCCCTCGGGGTACCGCGAGACCCAGTACTTC
TRBJ2-7 | NA | NA | TRBV27 | CASSLSVSSYEQYF | TGTGCCAGCAGTTTAAGCGTGTCTTCCTACGAGCAGTACTTC
TRBJ1-1 | NA | TRBD1 | TRBV6-2/TRBV6-3 | CASTPGQAYTEAFF | TGTGCCAGCACCCCGGGACAGGCTTACACTGAAGCTTTCTTT
TRBJ2-7 | few | NA | TRBV7-8 | CASSLGTIGGMLVEQYF | TGTGCCAGCAGCTTAGGGACGATAGGTGGGATGTTGGTCGAGCAGTACTTC
TRBJ1-5 | few | NA | TRBV7-6 | CASSEGPNNQPQHF | TGTGCCAGCAGCGAGGGACCTAACAATCAGCCCCAGCATTTT
TRBJ1-5 | NA | NA | TRBV2 | CASKEGSRDQPQHF | TGTGCCAGCAAGGAGGGATCTAGGGATCAGCCCCAGCATTTT
TRBJ2-7 | NA | NA | TRBV2 | CASNVNPIYEQYF | TGTGCCAGCAACGTCAACCCCATCTACGAGCAGTACTTC
TRBJ1-3 | many | NA | TRBV5-6 | CASSYATGTLSGNTIYF | TGTGCCAGCAGCTACGCCACAGGGACCCTCTCTGGAAACACCATATATTTT
TRBJ1-5 | few | NA | TRBV4-1 | CASSHPNPESSGNQPQHF | TGCGCCAGCAGCCATCCAAATCCTGAGAGCTCGGGCAATCAGCCCCAGCATTTT
TRBJ2-2 | few | NA | TRBV4-2 | CASSQDSLRLTGELFF | TGTGCCAGCAGCCAAGATTCGCTACGCTTAACCGGGGAGCTGTTTTTT
TRBJ2-6 | many | NA | TRBV19 | CASSIGHSGANVLTF | TGTGCCAGTAGTATAGGGCACTCTGGGGCCAACGTCCTGACTTTC
TRBJ2-1 | many | NA | TRBV7-9 | CASSQGNNEQFF | TGTGCCAGCAGCCAAGGAAACAATGAGCAGTTCTTC
TRBJ2-1 | NA | NA | TRBV19 | CASSIQGHEYNEQFF | TGTGCCAGTAGTATTCAAGGGCATGAATACAATGAGCAGTTCTTC
TRBJ2-4 | NA | TRBD1 | TRBV27 | CARPWDRGRRDDIQYF | TGTGCCAGACCATGGGACAGGGGGCGACGGGACGACATTCAGTACTTC